Listed below are T cell receptor beta chains from one sample, sequenced in a study of blood T cell repertoires in COVID-19. Libraries were prepared by immunoSEQ multiplex PCR; TCRdb keeps only in-frame clonotypes and omits some of them. This sample has 150,000 or so clones, with under 95% found just once. Sequencing was performed on peripheral blood. These receptors were taken from a man aged 18 to 30 with acute or convalescent COVID-19. The CDR3 runs from the conserved cysteine through the conserved F or W. A D gene is named only where the DNA matches it firmly. Size is stated for part of the rows, as once, few or many counts, or as a class when the clone is expanded.

v_call	j_call	d_call	clone_size	cdr3_nt	cdr3_aa
TRBV5-4	TRBJ1-3	NA	NA	TGTGCCAGCAGCTTGGGGGGCACTCGCTCTGGAAACACCATATATTTT	CASSLGGTRSGNTIYF
TRBV5-1	TRBJ2-3	TRBD2	NA	TGCGCCAGCAGCTTGACCCATAGCGGGCAAGGGACAGATACGCAGTATTTT	CASSLTHSGQGTDTQYF
TRBV5-8	TRBJ1-2	TRBD1	NA	TGTGCCAGCAGCCTGGGACAGGGTGATGGCTACACCTTC	CASSLGQGDGYTF
TRBV19	TRBJ1-2	TRBD1	NA	TGTGCCAGTAGGGGACAGGGGTTTGACTATGGCTACACCTTC	CASRGQGFDYGYTF
TRBV6-4	TRBJ1-6	TRBD1	NA	TGTGCCAGCAGTGAGGGACAGGGTAATTCACCCCTCCACTTT	CASSEGQGNSPLHF
TRBV18	TRBJ1-3	NA	few	TGTGCCAGCTCACCACTGCCGGGCTCTGGAAACACCATATATTTT	CASSPLPGSGNTIYF
TRBV5-6	TRBJ1-3	NA	NA	TGTGCCAGCAGCATACCAGGGCTTGGAAACACCATATATTTT	CASSIPGLGNTIYF
TRBV19	TRBJ1-2	NA	NA	TGTGCCAGTAGTATCGACAGGATCTCCAGCGGCTACACCTTC	CASSIDRISSGYTF
TRBV11-2	TRBJ1-1	NA	NA	TGTGCCAGCAGCCCAACAGGGATCCCTGAAGCTTTCTTT	CASSPTGIPEAFF
TRBV30	TRBJ1-6	NA	NA	TGTGCCTGGAGTTTTGGGGGGGGGAATTCACCCCTCCACTTT	CAWSFGGGNSPLHF
TRBV19	TRBJ1-1	TRBD1	NA	TGTGCCAGTGTATCCTCCGGGACAGGGACGTTCGACACTGAAGCTTTCTTT	CASVSSGTGTFDTEAFF
TRBV9	TRBJ1-1	TRBD1	NA	TGTGCCAGCAGTTCAACAGGGGGCGAAGCTTTCTTT	CASSSTGGEAFF
TRBV5-5	TRBJ2-7	TRBD1	NA	TGTGCCAGCAGCGCAACCAGCCGGGACAGGGGAAACGAGCAGTACTTC	CASSATSRDRGNEQYF
TRBV5-4	TRBJ1-1	NA	NA	TGTGCCAGCAGCTTGGAATCGAGTTTAAACACTGAAGCTTTCTTT	CASSLESSLNTEAFF
TRBV7-9	TRBJ2-5	NA	NA	TGTGCCAGCAGCTCGCTAACAGGGCATCAAGAGACCCAGTACTTC	CASSSLTGHQETQYF
TRBV5-1	TRBJ2-7	TRBD2	NA	TGCGCCTCCAGTAATACGGCCTTGGGACTAGCGGGAGATAACGAGCAGTACTTC	CASSNTALGLAGDNEQYF
TRBV12-3/TRBV12-4	TRBJ1-2	TRBD1	NA	TGTGCCAGCAGTCTAGGGACAGCGCTTGGCTACACCTTC	CASSLGTALGYTF
TRBV29-1	TRBJ1-1	TRBD1	NA	TGCAGCGTACCAGACAGGGACACTGAAGCTTTCTTT	CSVPDRDTEAFF
TRBV11-2	TRBJ1-2	NA	NA	TGTGCCAGCAGCCTCAGTGGCTATGGCTACACCTTC	CASSLSGYGYTF
TRBV9	TRBJ2-2	TRBD2	NA	TGTGCCAGCAGCGTTGCGGGAGACACCGGGGAGCTGTTTTTT	CASSVAGDTGELFF
TRBV18	TRBJ2-1	TRBD1	NA	TGTGCCAGCTCAGCGGACAGGGGGCCGAATGAGCAGTTCTTC	CASSADRGPNEQFF
TRBV6-6	TRBJ2-7	NA	NA	TGTGCCAGCTCAGTCGGGACATTCTACGAGCAGTACTTC	CASSVGTFYEQYF
TRBV2	TRBJ2-7	TRBD1	NA	TGTGCCAGCAGTCCTGTCTTGGGACAGGGGGACTACGAGCAGTACTTC	CASSPVLGQGDYEQYF
TRBV18	TRBJ1-2	NA	NA	TGTGCCAGCTCACCAAGACAGGAAGCCGACTATGGCTACACCTTC	CASSPRQEADYGYTF
TRBV5-6	TRBJ1-2	TRBD1	NA	TGTGCCAGCAGCTTGTCGTGGGCAGGGGGCCCGCACACCTTC	CASSLSWAGGPHTF
TRBV3-1/TRBV3-2	TRBJ2-3	TRBD2	NA	TGTGCCAGCACCGGCGGGAGGGCTAGCACAGATACGCAGTATTTT	CASTGGRASTDTQYF
TRBV6-5	TRBJ2-7	NA	few	TGTGCCAGCACCGGACAGACGTACGAGCAGTACTTC	CASTGQTYEQYF
TRBV6-5	TRBJ1-1	NA	once	TGTGCCAGCAGTTCGCAAGGAACAGCCGGGAACACTGAAGCTTTCTTT	CASSSQGTAGNTEAFF
TRBV21-1	TRBJ1-5	NA	NA	TGTGCCAGCAGCAGCCAGGGCGATAGCAATCAGCCCCAGCATTTT	CASSSQGDSNQPQHF
TRBV5-6	TRBJ1-6	TRBD1	NA	TGTGCCAGCAGCACCCGGACAGGCTCAGATAATTCACCCCTCCACTTT	CASSTRTGSDNSPLHF
TRBV7-2	TRBJ2-7	NA	NA	TGTGCCAGCAGCCCTGCTCGAGAAAGCCGGTACTACGAGCAGTACTTC	CASSPARESRYYEQYF
TRBV4-1	TRBJ1-5	NA	NA	TGCGCCAGCAGCCACCCGACTGGCAATCAGCCCCAGCATTTT	CASSHPTGNQPQHF
TRBV7-9	TRBJ2-3	TRBD2	few	TGTGCCAGCAGCGGGACTAGCGGGGGACCAGATACGCAGTATTTT	CASSGTSGGPDTQYF
TRBV2	TRBJ1-5	TRBD1	few	TGTGCCAGCGAGGACAGGGGGAATCAGCCCCAGCATTTT	CASEDRGNQPQHF
TRBV14	TRBJ2-3	NA	once	TGTGCCAGCAGCCAAGACAGGGTGGGCACAGATACGCAGTATTTT	CASSQDRVGTDTQYF
TRBV27	TRBJ2-7	NA	NA	TGTGCCAGCGGTTATACCCCCACTTCCTACGAGCAGTACTTC	CASGYTPTSYEQYF
TRBV2	TRBJ1-6	NA	once	TGTGCCAGCACCGCCAGGGAGGTCTCCTATAATTCACCCCTCCACTTT	CASTAREVSYNSPLHF
TRBV19	TRBJ2-3	NA	NA	TGTGCCAGTAGTTTAGCGGTTAAGGATACGCAGTATTTT	CASSLAVKDTQYF
TRBV6-5	TRBJ1-6	NA	NA	TGTGCCAGCAGTTACTCGAGGGGGATTTCACCCCTCCACTTT	CASSYSRGISPLHF
TRBV5-1	TRBJ1-1	NA	NA	TGCGCCAGCAGTACACAGGGAGATGAAGCTTTCTTT	CASSTQGDEAFF
TRBV11-2	TRBJ1-3	NA	NA	TGTGCCAGCAGCTTGTGGGGCAGCTTTACTGGAAACACCATATATTTT	CASSLWGSFTGNTIYF
TRBV11-2	TRBJ1-2	NA	NA	TGTGCCAGCAGCCTAACCTTCGGAGCCTCTAACTATGGCTACACCTTC	CASSLTFGASNYGYTF
TRBV6-5	TRBJ1-1	NA	NA	TGTGCCAGCAGATCGGGACAATTGAACACTGAAGCTTTCTTT	CASRSGQLNTEAFF
TRBV3-1/TRBV3-2	TRBJ1-1	NA	NA	TGTGCCAGCAGCCAAGAGGGCAGGGGGAACACTGAAGCTTTCTTT	CASSQEGRGNTEAFF
TRBV6-5	TRBJ1-5	NA	NA	TGTGCCAGCAGTTACGTCGGTGGCAATCAGCCCCAGCATTTT	CASSYVGGNQPQHF
TRBV9	TRBJ2-2	TRBD2	once	TGTGCCAGCAGCGTGAGGACTAGGTCCGGGGAGCTGTTTTTT	CASSVRTRSGELFF
TRBV19	TRBJ1-1	NA	NA	TGTGCCAGTAGTATGCCACTCGGACAGGAAGCTTTCTTT	CASSMPLGQEAFF
TRBV12-3/TRBV12-4	TRBJ1-1	TRBD1	NA	TGTGCCAGCAGCTGGACAGGGGACACTGAAGCTTTCTTT	CASSWTGDTEAFF
TRBV25-1	TRBJ2-2	TRBD1	NA	TGTGCCAGTTCACGCGGGCCCAGAAGGGGGCGTAGAACCGGGGAGCTGTTTTTT	CASSRGPRRGRRTGELFF
TRBV19	TRBJ1-1	NA	NA	TGTGCCAGTATGCCGGAGGGTCGGGACACTGAAGCTTTCTTT	CASMPEGRDTEAFF
TRBV11-2	TRBJ2-2	TRBD2	NA	TGTGCCAGCAGCTTACTAGCGGTCGGGGACACCGGGGAGCTGTTTTTT	CASSLLAVGDTGELFF
TRBV4-1	TRBJ2-1	NA	NA	TGCGCCAGCAGCCAAGATCGAATAGACCTCTCGGCGGGGGCCCACCTTCCCAATGAGCAGTTCTTC	CASSQDRIDLSAGAHLPNEQFF
TRBV20-1	TRBJ1-1	TRBD1	NA	TGCAGTGCTAGTGACAGGGGCAACACTGAAGCTTTCTTT	CSASDRGNTEAFF
TRBV11-2	TRBJ1-1	NA	NA	TGTGCCAGCAGCTTAGGACGGGGGAACACTGAAGCTTTCTTT	CASSLGRGNTEAFF
TRBV27	TRBJ2-4	NA	NA	TGTGCCAGCCGGGGTTTACTAGCCAAAAACATTCAGTACTTC	CASRGLLAKNIQYF
TRBV7-9	TRBJ2-2	TRBD2	NA	TGTGCCAGCAGCTCAGTAGCGGGGTACACCGGGGAGCTGTTTTTT	CASSSVAGYTGELFF
TRBV19	TRBJ2-7	NA	NA	TGTGCCAGTAGTATCGGTACAGGACCCTACGAGCAGTACTTC	CASSIGTGPYEQYF
TRBV23-1	TRBJ1-4	NA	NA	TGCGCCAGCAGTCAATCTAAAGACTCCTTAAGGGGTGAAAAACTGTTTTTT	CASSQSKDSLRGEKLFF
TRBV7-9	TRBJ2-7	NA	few	TGTGCCAGCAGTCACCAGGGTAACGAGCAGTACTTC	CASSHQGNEQYF